This is a list of T cell receptor beta chains from one sample in a study of T cells in Graves' hyperthyroidism and ophthalmopathy. Using its own MiXCR run on the multiplex PCR reads, TCRdb lists one record per CDR3 protein. This table holds tens of thousands of distinct CDR3 sequences, 53% found once. Material: blood. All receptors derive from a woman between 55 and 75 years old with Graves' ophthalmopathy. Both conserved end residues are part of each CDR3. Fields, in order: clone size, V gene, J gene, D gene, CDR3 DNA, CDR3 protein. D genes are given only for firm matches. Clone size is given for some rows only: seen once, a few or many times, or a class if the clone is expanded.

NA,TRBV7-6,TRBJ1-2,NA,TGTGCCAGCAGCGTTGTGGGCAGGGGTTATGGCTACACCTTC,CASSVVGRGYGYTF
few,TRBV7-2,TRBJ2-5,NA,TGTGCCAGCAGCTTATTGGGCGGAAGAGAAGAGACCCAGTACTTC,CASSLLGGREETQYF
NA,TRBV2,TRBJ1-5,TRBD1,TGTGCCAGCAAAGGGACAGGGAGCTACGAGCATTTT,CASKGTGSYEHF
once,TRBV6-6,TRBJ2-7,TRBD1,TGTGCCAGCAGTTATCCGAAGCCGGGACAGCCCTACGAGCAGTACTTC,CASSYPKPGQPYEQYF
many,TRBV10-1,TRBJ2-7,TRBD2,TGCGCCATACGACCCACTCCTAGCGGGAGTACCTACGAGCAGTACTTC,CAIRPTPSGSTYEQYF
many,TRBV4-1,TRBJ1-5,NA,TGCGCCAGCAGCCAAGAATGGTGGGGAAATCAGCCCCAGCATTTT,CASSQEWWGNQPQHF
NA,TRBV5-6,TRBJ1-6,NA,TGTGCCAGCAGCTCGACAGCCTCGAATTCACCCCTCCACTTT,CASSSTASNSPLHF
NA,TRBV20-1,TRBJ1-1,TRBD1,TGCAGTGCGGTGGGGGACAGTGAAGCTTTCTTT,CSAVGDSEAFF
few,TRBV3-1,TRBJ1-1,TRBD1,TGTGCCAGCAGAGGGACAGGGATAAAATCCACTGAAGCTTTCTTT,CASRGTGIKSTEAFF
NA,TRBV29-1,TRBJ2-1,TRBD2,TGCAGCGCCGGGACTAGCGGGAGCAATGAGCAGTTCTTC,CSAGTSGSNEQFF
NA,TRBV5-1,TRBJ2-1,TRBD2,TGCGCCAGCAGCTTAAGACTAGCGGGGAATGAGCAGTTCTTC,CASSLRLAGNEQFF
few,TRBV7-9,TRBJ2-1,NA,TGTGCCAGCAGCCATTCTAGGAATGAGCAGTTCTTC,CASSHSRNEQFF
NA,TRBV29-1,TRBJ1-6,NA,TGCAGCGTCGGACAAGGCTTGGGAACCCTCCACTTT,CSVGQGLGTLHF
many,TRBV7-8,TRBJ2-2,TRBD2,TGTGCCAGCAGAGGACTAGCGGGTGCGAACACCGGGGAGCTGTTTTTT,CASRGLAGANTGELFF
NA,TRBV20-1,TRBJ2-2,TRBD1,TGCAGTACCAGCCCGGGACAGGGGGACGCCGGGGAGCTGTTTTTT,CSTSPGQGDAGELFF
NA,TRBV25-1,TRBJ1-1,NA,TGTGCCAGCAGTGAGAACAGAGAAGCTTTCTTT,CASSENREAFF
few,TRBV15,TRBJ1-1,NA,TGTGCCACCAGCAGGGAGGGTAAGAACACTGAAGCTTTCTTT,CATSREGKNTEAFF
NA,TRBV6-2/TRBV6-3,TRBJ1-2,NA,TGTGCCAGCAGTTACTCGACTGGGGACTATGGCTACACCTTC,CASSYSTGDYGYTF
NA,TRBV7-9,TRBJ2-5,TRBD2,TGCGCCAGCAGCTTAGTACTAGCGGGAGGTCAAGAGACCCAGTACTTC,CASSLVLAGGQETQYF
many,TRBV4-3,TRBJ2-1,NA,TGCGCCAGCAGCCAAACCCTCGACTCGACAGAAAGCTCCTACAATGAGCAGTTCTTC,CASSQTLDSTESSYNEQFF
NA,TRBV5-4,TRBJ1-2,NA,TGTGCCAGCAGCAGCGAACAGGCCCCTCTATGGCTGAGGACCTTC,CASSSEQAPLWLRTF
medium-sized,TRBV2,TRBJ2-1,NA,TGTGCCAGCGTAGACGGAGTTAATGAGCAGTTCTTC,CASVDGVNEQFF
medium-sized,TRBV7-8,TRBJ1-4,NA,TGTGCCAGCAGCTTACAGGGTGAAAAACTGTTTTTT,CASSLQGEKLFF
many,TRBV20-1,TRBJ2-4,NA,TGCAGTGCGCTGACCCTAGGGGTAGCCAAAAACATTCAGTACTTC,CSALTLGVAKNIQYF
once,TRBV12-3/TRBV12-4,TRBJ1-4,TRBD1,TGTGCCAGCAGTACCGCCTTAACAGGGGAGGGAGAAAAACTGTTTTTT,CASSTALTGEGEKLFF